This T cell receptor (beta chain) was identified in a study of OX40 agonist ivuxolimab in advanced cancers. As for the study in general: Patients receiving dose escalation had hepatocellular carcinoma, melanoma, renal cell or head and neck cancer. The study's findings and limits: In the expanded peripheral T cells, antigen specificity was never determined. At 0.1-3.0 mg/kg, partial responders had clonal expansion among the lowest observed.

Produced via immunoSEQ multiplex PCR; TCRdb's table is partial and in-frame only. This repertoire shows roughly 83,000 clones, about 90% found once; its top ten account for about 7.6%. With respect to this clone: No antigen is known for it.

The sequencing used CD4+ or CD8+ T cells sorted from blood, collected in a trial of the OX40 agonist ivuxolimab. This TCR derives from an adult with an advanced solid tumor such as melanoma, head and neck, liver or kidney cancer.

CDR3 residues: CAWRLTGSPYNSPLHF. Here the CDR3 DNA reads TGTGCCTGGAGGCTAACAGGATCTCCCTATAATTCACCCCTCCACTTT. The rearrangement uses TRBV30 and TRBJ1-6; the D gene is possibly TRBD1 (5 bases). This CDR3 has 16 amino acids. CDR1 and CDR2 from the germline V gene are GTSNPN and SVGIG (reference sequence). Between the trimmed V and J ends, which lost 3 bases and 2 bases, there was a span of 14 bases.